Listed here are 30 T cell receptor beta chains from one sample, sequenced in a study of cytomegalovirus exposure and HLA in healthy donors. Repertoires were generated with immunoSEQ multiplex PCR, while TCRdb's copy carries only in-frame clones and drops some. Of 120,000 to 150,000 clones in the sample, 88% were seen once. Sequencing was done on a sample of PBMCs. All receptors derive from a young woman in good health and CMV-seropositive.

CDR3 residues: CAISGTGGANYGYTF. The CDR3 coding sequence is TGTGCCATCAGTGGGACAGGGGGAGCTAACTATGGCTACACCTTC. The chain couples TRBV10-3 to TRBJ1-2; 10 nucleotides align to TRBD1. V trimming: 4 bases; J trimming: 0 bases; junction bases outside the gene matches: 2. Germline loops: CDR1 ENHRY, CDR2 SYGVKD. This CDR3 spans 15 amino acids.

A single count supports this clone. J is TRBJ2-2 and V is TRBV6-6; D gene uncertain. The CDR3 contains 14 residues. Germline V gene lookup returns CDR1 MNHNY and CDR2 SVGAGI (reference sequence). V gave up 2 bases and J gave up 4 bases, with 8 bases separating them. This CDR3 reads CASSYGRSTGELFF. In nucleotides, the CDR3 is TGTGCCAGCAGTTACGGTAGGAGCACCGGGGAGCTGTTTTTT.

The genes are TRBV5-1 and TRBJ1-4; D is unresolved. Germline V CDR1 and CDR2: SGHRS, YFSETQ. Between the trimmed V and J ends, which lost 0 bases and 2 bases, there was a span of 5 bases. The CDR3 covers 14 residues. The CDR3 loop is CASSLAGTNEKLFF. CDR3 DNA: TGCGCCAGCAGCTTGGCCGGGACTAATGAAAAACTGTTTTTT.

To note about this clone: Other DNA sequences in the same sample also yield this CDR3. The rearrangement joins TRBV6-1 to TRBJ1-4, with 10 bases identical to TRBD1. The germline gives CDR1 MNHNS, CDR2 SASEGT. The CDR3 is 14 residues long. The junction had 5 bases not matched to a gene; V was cut back by 5 bases and J by 8 bases. For the CDR3, the DNA is TGTGCCAGCAGTCGGACAGGGGGGGACGAAAAACTGTTTTTT. Its translation: CASSRTGGDEKLFF.

J is TRBJ1-3 and V is TRBV6-5; D is unclear. The CDR3 sequence is 16 residues long. Germline lookup yields CDR1 MNHEY and CDR2 SVGAGI. Trimming removed 0 bases at V and 0 bases at J, with 9 bases between. CDR3 DNA: TGTGCCAGCAGTTACTCAGGAGTGGACTCTGGAAACACCATATATTTT. The encoded protein is CASSYSGVDSGNTIYF.

The chain employs TRBV4-1 and TRBJ2-3, with D possibly matching TRBD1 (6 bases). Germline lookup yields CDR1 MGHRA and CDR2 YSYEKL. V was clipped by 4 bases and J by 4 bases, with 12 bases between them. The CDR3 runs 14 residues. As DNA, the CDR3 is TGCGCCAGCAGCCTACAGGGTATCGCAGATACGCAGTATTTT. This sequence encodes CASSLQGIADTQYF.

CDR3 amino acids: CASSDRGELDTQYF. CDR3 nucleotides: TGTGCCAGCAGTGACAGGGGAGAATTAGATACGCAGTATTTT. The rearrangement links TRBV6-1 to TRBJ2-3; a possible D gene is TRBD1 (6 bases). The length of the CDR3 is 14 residues. V gave up 3 bases and J gave up 5 bases, with 12 bases separating them. Per the germline V gene, CDR1 is MNHNS and CDR2 is SASEGT.

The sample holds one count of this clone. The chain combines TRBV7-8 with TRBJ2-7; 12 nucleotides align to TRBD2. Trimming at V came to 2 bases and at J to 5 bases, leaving 4 bases not matched to a gene. Germline V gives CDR1 SGHVS, CDR2 FQNEAQ. The CDR3 totals 15 residues. CDR3 loop: CASSLTSGRMNEQYF. CDR3 nucleotides: TGTGCCAGCAGCTTAACTAGCGGGAGGATGAACGAGCAGTACTTC.

This rearrangement joins TRBV7-9 to TRBJ2-1, with 9 bases aligning to TRBD2. Germline CDR1 reads SEHNR; CDR2 reads FQNEAQ (reference sequence). J lost 7 bases, V lost 6 bases, and 13 bases had no gene match. The CDR3 is 16 residues long. This chain's CDR3 is CASSFTGTSTVNEQFF. CDR3 in DNA: TGTGCCAGCAGTTTCACCGGGACTAGCACCGTTAATGAGCAGTTCTTC.

The chain is built from TRBV11-3 and TRBJ2-3; tentatively, D is TRBD2 (6 bases). Germline CDR1 SGHNT, CDR2 YENEEA. Trimming cost V 3 bases and J 0 bases, with 13 bases left between them. This CDR3 has 16 amino acids. The CDR3 bases are TGTGCCAGCAGCTTCTCTGCGGGACCTAGCACAGATACGCAGTATTTT. It specifies CASSFSAGPSTDTQYF.

The chain uses TRBV6-6 and TRBJ2-3, with D hard to call. CDR1 is MNHNY and CDR2 is SVGAGI in the germline V gene (reference sequence). The CDR3 totals 12 residues. V lost 6 bases to trimming and J lost 2 bases, with 6 bases between them. The CDR3 DNA reads as TGTGCCAGCAGCCTCTACACAGATACGCAGTATTTT. This encodes CASSLYTDTQYF.

The rearrangement links TRBV7-2 to TRBJ2-3; D may be TRBD1 (5 bases). Germline-derived CDR1 and CDR2 are SGHTA and FQGNSA. This CDR3 has 15 amino acids. The V gene lost 3 bases and the J gene lost 0 bases, with 10 bases spanning the gap. CDR3 residues: CASSFRARSTDTQYF. For the CDR3, the DNA is TGTGCCAGCAGCTTCAGGGCCCGTAGCACAGATACGCAGTATTTT.

This chain's CDR3 is CASSLDLTELAGGYNEQFF. The CDR3, as DNA: TGTGCCAGCAGCTTAGATTTGACGGAGTTAGCGGGAGGGTACAATGAGCAGTTCTTC. The rearrangement uses TRBV7-9 and TRBJ2-1; 11 bases align to TRBD2. V was clipped by 1 base and J by 4 bases; unmatched bases: 12. Germline V gives CDR1 SEHNR, CDR2 FQNEAQ (reference sequence). This CDR3 is built from 19 residues.

In DNA form, the CDR3 reads TGCGCCAGCAGCGCCGACAGGAACACAGATACGCAGTATTTT. Its translation is CASSADRNTDTQYF. V is TRBV5-1 and J is TRBJ2-3; tentative D call: TRBD1 (6 bases). Germline CDR1 SGHRS, CDR2 YFSETQ. CDR3 length: 14 amino acids. V lost 4 bases to trimming and J lost 2 bases, with 11 bases between them.

The gene calls are TRBV27 and TRBJ1-6; TRBD1 matches 10 bases. Germline V CDR1 and CDR2: MNHEY, SMNVEV (reference sequence). CDR3 size: 15 residues. Trimming cost V 6 bases and J 6 bases; bases outside gene matches: 5. CDR3 sequence reads: CASRSGTGVNSPLHF. The DNA of the CDR3 is TGTGCCAGCAGATCCGGGACAGGGGTTAATTCACCCCTCCACTTT.

The gene calls are TRBV5-1 and TRBJ2-2, with TRBD1 matching 9 bases. This CDR3 comprises 15 residues. Germline assignment: CDR1 SGHRS and CDR2 YFSETQ. J lost 10 bases, V lost 4 bases, and 11 bases had no gene match. CDR3 sequence (DNA): TGCGCCAGCAGCCCAGGGGACAGGGTAAAATCGGAGCTGTTTTTT. It codes for CASSPGDRVKSELFF.

The chain carries TRBV10-2 and TRBJ1-1, with D hard to call. This CDR3 has 13 residues. Germline CDR1 WSHSY, CDR2 SAAADI. V lost 6 bases and J lost 2, with 10 bases in between. The CDR3 DNA sequence: TGCGCCAGCAGGGACGGACTAAACACTGAAGCTTTCTTT. The encoded protein is CASRDGLNTEAFF.

This chain uses TRBV4-2 with TRBJ2-5, with 7 bases lining up with TRBD2. Germline CDR1 and CDR2: LGHNA and YNFKEQ. J lost 4 bases, V lost 0 bases, and 5 bases had no gene match. The CDR3 covers 15 residues. CDR3: CASSQDPGGRETQYF. CDR3 coding DNA: TGTGCCAGCAGCCAAGATCCGGGGGGACGAGAGACCCAGTACTTC.

V and J are TRBV5-4 and TRBJ2-7; 9 bases align to TRBD1. V was clipped by 3 bases and J by 3 bases; unmatched bases: 13. The CDR3 covers 17 residues. Germline V gene sequence: CDR1 SGHNT, CDR2 YYREEE (reference sequence). The CDR3 DNA sequence: TGTGCCAGCAGCTCCCTGGTCGGGACAGGGACCCACTACGAGCAGTACTTC. Amino acids: CASSSLVGTGTHYEQYF.

This chain uses TRBV6-6 with TRBJ1-5, with D unresolved. V gave up 5 bases and J gave up 5 bases, with 13 bases separating them. Germline V gene sequence: CDR1 MNHNY, CDR2 SVGAGI (reference sequence). The CDR3 runs to 14 residues. As DNA, the CDR3 is TGTGCCAGCAGTAGGTGGAGGGAGGATCAGCCCCAGCATTTT. Translation: CASSRWREDQPQHF.

The V gene is TRBV14, the J gene TRBJ1-6; D is unclear. V lost 4 bases and J lost 9, with 10 bases in between. CDR3 length equals 13 residues. Germline CDR1 and CDR2: SGHDN and FVKESK. The CDR3 coding sequence is TGTGCCAGCAGCCCTCGGACTTTTTCACCCCTCCACTTT. Protein: CASSPRTFSPLHF. The whole variable domain, filled in from reference TRBV14 and TRBJ1-6, reads EAGVTQFPSHSVIEKGQTVTLRCDPISGHDNLYWYRRVMGKEIKFLLHFVKESKQDESGMPNNRFLAERTGGTYSTLKVQPAELEDSGVYFCASSPRTFSPLHFGNGTRLTVT.

The V gene is TRBV5-1, the J gene TRBJ1-4; TRBD1 is a possible D gene (5 bases). The CDR3 is made up of 13 amino acids. V gave up 5 bases and J gave up 1 base, with 6 bases separating them. Germline V gene data show CDR1 as SGHRS and CDR2 as YFSETQ. CDR3: CASRTGTNEKLFF. As DNA, the CDR3 is TGCGCCAGCAGAACAGGAACTAATGAAAAACTGTTTTTT.

V and J are TRBV28 and TRBJ1-5, with 7 bases fitting TRBD1. Germline-derived CDR1 and CDR2 are MDHEN and SYDVKM. This CDR3 is 15 amino acids long. The V and J ends lost 6 bases and 2 bases, in that order; junction bases with no gene match: 7. As DNA, the CDR3 is TGTGCCAGCAGCACACTTACAGGGGGCAATCAGCCCCAGCATTTT. Protein product: CASSTLTGGNQPQHF.

This sequence joins TRBV2 and TRBJ1-1, with TRBD1 matching over 8 bases. Germline lookup yields CDR1 SNHLY and CDR2 FYNNEI. V lost 10 bases and J lost 0; bases outside the gene matches: 16. This CDR3 is built from 17 residues. CDR3 protein: CAIPRGQGPGLNTEAFF. The CDR3 nucleotides read TGTGCCATCCCAAGAGGACAGGGTCCTGGTTTGAACACTGAAGCTTTCTTT.

The chain uses TRBV13 and TRBJ2-5; D not resolved. Trimming cost V 5 bases and J 0 bases, with 7 bases left between them. Germline CDR1 and CDR2: PRHDT and FYEKMQ (reference sequence). The CDR3 totals 13 residues. CDR3 loop: CASSVQNQETQYF. The CDR3 coding sequence is TGTGCCAGCAGCGTTCAGAACCAAGAGACCCAGTACTTC.

J is TRBJ1-5 and V is TRBV2; the D is unclear. Deletions cut 4 bases from V and 2 bases from J, with 15 bases between. The CDR3 is 16 residues long. Per germline, CDR1 SNHLY and CDR2 FYNNEI. The CDR3 nucleotides are TGTGCCAGCAGTGGCGGGAGCTTTAGGGGCAATCAGCCCCAGCATTTT. Its protein is CASSGGSFRGNQPQHF.

This clone was counted ten times or more. The chain recombines TRBV10-3 with TRBJ2-2, with 10 bases lining up with TRBD1. CDR3 length: 17 residues. Trimming took 1 base from V and 4 from J; bases not matched to a gene: 6. Germline loops: CDR1 ENHRY, CDR2 SYGVKD. Here the CDR3 DNA reads TGTGCCATCAGTGAGTGGTTGACAGGGGGCGGCACCGGGGAGCTGTTTTTT. The encoded protein is CAISEWLTGGGTGELFF.

The V gene is TRBV7-2, the J gene TRBJ2-7, with 8 bases matching TRBD2. The CDR3 length is 16 residues. CDR1 SGHTA and CDR2 FQGNSA come from the germline V gene. The trim removed 3 bases at V and 3 bases at J, leaving 10 bases unmatched. The DNA of the CDR3 is TGTGCCAGCAGCTTTATAAGCGGGGGAGACTACTACGAGCAGTACTTC. This encodes CASSFISGGDYYEQYF.

J is TRBJ2-7 and V is TRBV30; perhaps TRBD1 as D (5 bases). Germline values: CDR1 GTSNPN, CDR2 SVGIG (reference sequence). V lost 0 bases and J 12 bases, leaving 15 bases between the germline ends. The CDR3 runs 12 residues. The DNA for the CDR3 is TGTGCCTGGAGTGTCCCAACAGGTCTCCCGTACTTC. It encodes CAWSVPTGLPYF.

The chain has TRBV14 and TRBJ2-7; 8 bases agree with TRBD1. The junction had 12 bases not matched to a gene; V was cut back by 3 bases and J by 5 bases. The CDR3 sequence is 16 residues long. The germline gives CDR1 SGHDN, CDR2 FVKESK. The CDR3 DNA reads TGTGCCAGCAGCCATCTCCTGGGGACAGGAATGGACGAGCAGTACTTC. This gives the protein CASSHLLGTGMDEQYF.